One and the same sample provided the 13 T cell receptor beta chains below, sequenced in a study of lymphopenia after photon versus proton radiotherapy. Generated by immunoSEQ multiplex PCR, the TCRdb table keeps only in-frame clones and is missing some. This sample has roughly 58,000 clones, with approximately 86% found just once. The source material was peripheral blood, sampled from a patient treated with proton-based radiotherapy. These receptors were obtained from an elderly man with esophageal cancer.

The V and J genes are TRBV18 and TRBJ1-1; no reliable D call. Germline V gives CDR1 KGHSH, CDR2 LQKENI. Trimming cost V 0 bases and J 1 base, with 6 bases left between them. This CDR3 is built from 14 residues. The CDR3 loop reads CASSPPPGNTEAFF. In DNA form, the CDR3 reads TGTGCCAGCTCACCACCACCCGGGAACACTGAAGCTTTCTTT.

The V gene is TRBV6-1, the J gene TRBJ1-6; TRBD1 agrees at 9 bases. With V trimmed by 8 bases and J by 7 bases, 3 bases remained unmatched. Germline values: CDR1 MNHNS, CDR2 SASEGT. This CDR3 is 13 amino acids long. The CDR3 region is CASGQGRNSPLHF. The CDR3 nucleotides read TGTGCCAGCGGACAGGGGCGAAATTCACCCCTCCACTTT.

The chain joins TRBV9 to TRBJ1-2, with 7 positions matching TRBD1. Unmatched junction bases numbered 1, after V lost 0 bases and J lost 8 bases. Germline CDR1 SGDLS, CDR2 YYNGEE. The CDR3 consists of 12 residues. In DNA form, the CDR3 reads TGTGCCAGCAGCGTAGGGGACAGAGGCTACACCTTC. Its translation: CASSVGDRGYTF.

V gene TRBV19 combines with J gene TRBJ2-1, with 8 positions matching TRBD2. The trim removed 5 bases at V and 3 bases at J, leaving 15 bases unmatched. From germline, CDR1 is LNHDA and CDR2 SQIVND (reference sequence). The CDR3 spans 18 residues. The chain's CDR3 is CASSLKRGSGGIYNEQFF. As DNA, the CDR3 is TGTGCCAGTAGTTTAAAGCGGGGAAGCGGGGGCATCTACAATGAGCAGTTCTTC.

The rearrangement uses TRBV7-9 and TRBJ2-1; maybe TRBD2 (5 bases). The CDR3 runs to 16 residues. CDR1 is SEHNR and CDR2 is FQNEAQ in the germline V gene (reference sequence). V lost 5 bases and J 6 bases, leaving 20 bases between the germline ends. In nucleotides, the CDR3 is TGTGCCAGCAGCCGACAAAGCGGCCTAGGGCCCAATGAGCAGTTCTTC. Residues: CASSRQSGLGPNEQFF.

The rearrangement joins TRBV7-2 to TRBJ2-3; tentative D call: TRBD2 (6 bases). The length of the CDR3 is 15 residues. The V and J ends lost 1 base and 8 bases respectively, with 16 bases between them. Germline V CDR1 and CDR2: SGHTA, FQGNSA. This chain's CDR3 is CASSLVELGGGTQYF. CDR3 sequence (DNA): TGTGCCAGCAGCTTAGTGGAATTGGGAGGAGGTACGCAGTATTTT.

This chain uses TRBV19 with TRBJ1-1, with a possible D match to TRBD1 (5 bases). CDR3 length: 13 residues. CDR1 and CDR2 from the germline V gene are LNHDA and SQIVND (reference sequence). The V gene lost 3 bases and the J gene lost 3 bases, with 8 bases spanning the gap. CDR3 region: CASSMGGDTEAFF. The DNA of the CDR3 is TGTGCCAGTAGTATGGGGGGGGACACTGAAGCTTTCTTT.

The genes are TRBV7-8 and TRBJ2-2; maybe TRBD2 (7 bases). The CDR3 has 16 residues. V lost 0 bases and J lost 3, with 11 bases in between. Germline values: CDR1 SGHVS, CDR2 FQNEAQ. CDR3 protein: CASSLAGGGDTGELFF. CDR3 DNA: TGTGCCAGCAGCTTAGCGGGAGGGGGAGACACCGGGGAGCTGTTTTTT.

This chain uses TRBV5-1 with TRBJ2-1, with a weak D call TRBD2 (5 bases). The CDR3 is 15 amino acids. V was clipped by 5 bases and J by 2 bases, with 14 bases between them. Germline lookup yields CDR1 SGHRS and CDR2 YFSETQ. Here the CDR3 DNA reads TGCGCCAGCAGTAGGGCGGGCCTACCCTACAATGAGCAGTTCTTC. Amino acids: CASSRAGLPYNEQFF.

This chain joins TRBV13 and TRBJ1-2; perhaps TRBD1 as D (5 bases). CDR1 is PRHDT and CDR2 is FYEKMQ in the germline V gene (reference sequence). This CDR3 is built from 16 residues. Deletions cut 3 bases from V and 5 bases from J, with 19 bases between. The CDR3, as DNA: TGTGCCAGCAGCTTCCAATCGGGGCGAGAACCATATGGCTACACCTTC. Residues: CASSFQSGREPYGYTF.

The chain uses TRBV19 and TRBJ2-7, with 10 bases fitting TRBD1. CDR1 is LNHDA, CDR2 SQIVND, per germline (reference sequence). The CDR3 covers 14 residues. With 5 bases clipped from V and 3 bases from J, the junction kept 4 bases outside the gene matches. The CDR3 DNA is TGTGCCAGTAGTCCCAGGACAGGGGGCTACGAGCAGTACTTC. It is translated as CASSPRTGGYEQYF. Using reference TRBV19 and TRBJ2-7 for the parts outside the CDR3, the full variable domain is DGGITQSPKYLFRKEGQNVTLSCEQNLNHDAMYWYRQDPGQGLRLIYYSQIVNDFQKGDIAEGYSVSREKKESFPLTVTSAQKNPTAFYLCASSPRTGGYEQYFGPGTRLTVT.

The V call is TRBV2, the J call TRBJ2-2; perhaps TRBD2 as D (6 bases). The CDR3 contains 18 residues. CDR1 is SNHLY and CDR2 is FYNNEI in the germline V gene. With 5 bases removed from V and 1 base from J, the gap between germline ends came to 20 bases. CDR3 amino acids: CASSLSGEGLGNTGELFF. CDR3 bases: TGTGCCAGCAGTCTCTCGGGTGAGGGACTCGGGAACACCGGGGAGCTGTTTTTT.

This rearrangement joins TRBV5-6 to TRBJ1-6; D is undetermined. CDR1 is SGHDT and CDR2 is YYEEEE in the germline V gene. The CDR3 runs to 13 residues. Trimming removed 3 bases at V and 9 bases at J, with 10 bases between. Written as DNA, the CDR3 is TGTGCCAGCAGCTCACCCGAGGGTTCACCCCTCCACTTT. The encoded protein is CASSSPEGSPLHF. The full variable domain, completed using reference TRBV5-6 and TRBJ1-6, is DAGVTQSPTHLIKTRGQQVTLRCSPKSGHDTVSWYQQALGQGPQFIFQYYEEEERQRGNFPDRFSGHQFPNYSSELNVNALLLGDSALYLCASSSPEGSPLHFGNGTRLTVT.